The sequence of this T cell receptor beta chain was determined in a study of blood T cell repertoires in COVID-19. Study overall: Specimens from acute and convalescent COVID-19 originated in the United States, Italy and Spain.

Generated by immunoSEQ multiplex PCR, the TCRdb table keeps only in-frame clones and is missing some. The profile covers 200,000 to 250,000 clones, with 80% to 90% appearing a single time and around 3.7% taken by the ten largest. Cohort allocation depended upon clinical history that participants reported. Exposed volunteers were people who met a COVID-19 case within 2 weeks before study entry. V shed 6 bases, J shed 4 bases, and the junction held 14 bases outside the gene matches. Germline loops: CDR1 WNHNN, CDR2 SYGVQD (reference sequence). The CDR3 loop spans 17 amino acids. The material sequenced was PBMCs or T cells enriched from blood (not recorded which). The chain carries TRBV10-1 and TRBJ2-7; 11 bases map to TRBD2. The clonotype was recovered from a woman aged 25 to 45 who had been exposed to COVID-19. The CDR3, as DNA: TGCGCCAGCAGATCCTTCCTCCCTAGCGGGAGGCCGTACGAGCAGTACTTC. Protein product: CASRSFLPSGRPYEQYF.